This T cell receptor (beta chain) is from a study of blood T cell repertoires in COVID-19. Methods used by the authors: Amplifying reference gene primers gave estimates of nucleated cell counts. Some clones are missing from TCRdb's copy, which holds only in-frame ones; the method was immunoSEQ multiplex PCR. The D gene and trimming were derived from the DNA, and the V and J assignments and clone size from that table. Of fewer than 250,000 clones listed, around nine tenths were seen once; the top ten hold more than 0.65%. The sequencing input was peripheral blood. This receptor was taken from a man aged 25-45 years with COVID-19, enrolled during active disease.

The CDR3 DNA reads as TGTGCCAGAAGCTTGAAGAGGCCATATCAAGAGACCCAGTACTTC. Protein product: CARSLKRPYQETQYF. The V and J genes are TRBV5-3 and TRBJ2-5, with D uncertain. TRBV5-3 is an open reading frame whose function is uncertain. The CDR3 is made up of 15 amino acids. Trimming cost V 1 base and J 2 bases, with 12 bases left between them.